Below, 17 T cell receptor beta chains from the same sample are listed, as sequenced in a study of blood T cell repertoires in COVID-19. Clones were read by immunoSEQ multiplex PCR, and TCRdb kept only the in-frame ones, dropping some. Of fewer than 100,000 clones in the sample, approximately 87% were seen once. Sequencing used peripheral blood. The origin of the receptors is a human donor in a cohort sampled during active COVID-19.

The rearrangement joins TRBV5-1 to TRBJ1-1; no reliable D call. The V end lost 0 bases, the J end lost 3 bases, and 9 bases lay between the germline ends. Germline V gives CDR1 SGHRS, CDR2 YFSETQ. The CDR3 runs to 14 residues. CDR3 residues: CASSLDEGYTEAFF. CDR3 coding DNA: TGCGCCAGCAGCTTGGATGAGGGTTACACTGAAGCTTTCTTT.

This chain connects TRBV19 to TRBJ2-1; TRBD2 agrees at 9 bases. Per the germline V gene, CDR1 is LNHDA and CDR2 is SQIVND (reference sequence). CDR3 length: 19 amino acids. V gave up 2 bases and J gave up 4 bases; unmatched junction bases: 15. CDR3 sequence: CASSIRGSGSQFGYNEQFF. The DNA for the CDR3 is TGTGCCAGTAGTATACGAGGTAGCGGGAGTCAGTTTGGGTACAATGAGCAGTTCTTC.

The chain joins TRBV24-1 to TRBJ2-3; possibly TRBD1 for D (6 bases). Trimming shortened V by 10 bases and J by 2 bases, and 12 bases separated the two germline ends. CDR1 is KGHDR and CDR2 is SFDVKD in the germline V gene. This CDR3 has 13 residues. The CDR3 loop reads CATSKGDTDTQYF. DNA of the CDR3: TGTGCCACTTCAAAGGGGGACACAGATACGCAGTATTTT.

V and J are TRBV7-2 and TRBJ2-1; 9 nucleotides agree with TRBD2. Germline CDR1 is SGHTA and CDR2 is FQGNSA. Germline trimming cut 2 bases from V and 0 bases from J; bases unmatched to any gene: 5. The CDR3 covers 17 residues. Written as DNA, the CDR3 is TGTGCCAGCAGCTTATTAAGAGCGGGAGGCTCCTACAATGAGCAGTTCTTC. Translation: CASSLLRAGGSYNEQFF.

V and J are TRBV6-5 and TRBJ2-1; D perhaps matches TRBD2 (6 bases). CDR1 is MNHEY and CDR2 is SVGAGI in the germline V gene. Trimming took 2 bases from V and 6 from J, leaving 14 bases between them. This CDR3 has 15 amino acids. The CDR3 nucleotides are TGTGCCAGCAGTTACGGTGGGGTAGCGGTCAATGAGCAGTTCTTC. Protein product: CASSYGGVAVNEQFF.

V and J are TRBV6-6 and TRBJ1-5, with 11 bases matching TRBD1. Trimming took 5 bases from V and 2 from J; bases not matched to a gene: 14. Germline lookup yields CDR1 MNHNY and CDR2 SVGAGI (reference sequence). The CDR3 is 19 residues long. CDR3 nucleotides: TGTGCCAGCAGTCCACTGACCGGACAGGGGGCGCGGGGCAATCAGCCCCAGCATTTT. Its translation is CASSPLTGQGARGNQPQHF.

The genes are TRBV16 and TRBJ2-7; 7 nucleotides line up with TRBD1. The length of the CDR3 is 14 residues. The J segment lost 3 bases and the V segment lost 0 bases, leaving 2 bases of the junction unmatched. The germline gives CDR1 KGHSY, CDR2 FQNENV. CDR3 sequence reads: CASSQSQGNYEQYF. CDR3 in DNA: TGTGCCAGCAGCCAATCACAGGGGAACTACGAGCAGTACTTC. The whole variable domain, filled in from reference TRBV16 and TRBJ2-7, reads GEEVAQTPKHLVRGEGQKAKLYCAPIKGHSYVFWYQQVLKNEFKFLISFQNENVFDETGMPKERFSAKCLPNSPCSLEIQATKLEDSAVYFCASSQSQGNYEQYFGPGTRLTVT.

The chain's CDR3 is CASSPGQGMSFSPLHF. DNA of the CDR3: TGTGCCAGCAGCCCGGGACAGGGGATGTCGTTTTCACCCCTCCACTTT. The genes are TRBV6-6 and TRBJ1-6, with 10 bases matching TRBD1. Trimming took 6 bases from V and 9 from J; bases not matched to a gene: 11. The germline gives CDR1 MNHNY, CDR2 SVGAGI (reference sequence). CDR3 length: 16 residues.

This clone has just one count. The chain combines TRBV9 with TRBJ2-1; 9 bases are a match to TRBD2. The CDR3 has 17 residues. J was trimmed by 8 bases and V by 3 bases; bases with no gene match: 15. Germline V gene lookup returns CDR1 SGDLS and CDR2 YYNGEE. The CDR3 sequence is CASSASSAGGFYDEQFF. For the CDR3, the DNA is TGTGCCAGCAGCGCCTCTAGCGCGGGAGGGTTTTACGATGAGCAGTTCTTC.

This clone showed up just once. The chain couples TRBV9 to TRBJ1-2; tentatively, D is TRBD1 (6 bases). CDR1 is SGDLS and CDR2 is YYNGEE in the germline V gene. V lost 3 bases, J lost 7 bases, and 10 bases lay in between. CDR3 length: 12 amino acids. CDR3 region: CASSGNRAGYTF. The DNA of the CDR3 is TGTGCCAGCAGCGGAAACAGGGCTGGCTACACCTTC.

This clone has just one count. The V and J genes are TRBV11-3 and TRBJ1-1; 7 positions match TRBD1. The CDR3 is 13 residues long. The V and J ends lost 4 bases and 4 bases, in that order; junction bases with no gene match: 3. CDR1 and CDR2 (germline): SGHNT, YENEEA. The CDR3 DNA sequence: TGTGCCAGCAGCTCCGACAGGGCCACTGAAGCTTTCTTT. Translating it yields CASSSDRATEAFF.

The chain links TRBV19 to TRBJ1-6; 7 nucleotides line up with TRBD1. The CDR3 extends over 13 amino acids. V shed 4 bases and J 9 bases; nucleotides not matched to a gene: 3. Germline-derived CDR1 and CDR2 are LNHDA and SQIVND (reference sequence). The CDR3 DNA is TGTGCCAGTAGTAACAGGGGAGGTTCACCCCTCCACTTT. Protein: CASSNRGGSPLHF.

The chain uses TRBV11-1 and TRBJ2-7; 7 positions agree with TRBD1. The CDR3 has 11 amino acids. CDR1 is SGHAT and CDR2 is FQDESV in the germline V gene (reference sequence). V was pared by 6 bases and J by 7 bases, with 3 bases of the junction left unmatched. The CDR3 loop is CASRGQVEQYF. For the CDR3, the DNA is TGTGCCAGCAGAGGACAGGTGGAGCAGTACTTC.

There are a few counts of this clone. The chain joins TRBV4-1 to TRBJ2-1; 8 nucleotides agree with TRBD2. This CDR3 is built from 15 residues. The junction had 10 bases not matched to a gene; V was cut back by 4 bases and J by 8 bases. CDR1 is MGHRA and CDR2 is YSYEKL in the germline V gene. CDR3 amino acids: CASSLQREKGDEQFF. CDR3 sequence (DNA): TGCGCCAGCAGCCTCCAGCGGGAGAAGGGGGATGAGCAGTTCTTC.

In its sample, this clone was seen once. The J gene is TRBJ2-7, the V gene TRBV18, with TRBD1 matching over 9 bases. The CDR3 has 14 amino acids. J lost 4 bases, V lost 2 bases, and 3 bases had no gene match. CDR1 and CDR2 (germline): KGHSH, LQKENI. The CDR3, as DNA: TGTGCCAGCTCACCAGGGACAGGGATTTACGAGCAGTACTTC. Translating gives CASSPGTGIYEQYF. Full variable domain (remainder filled in from reference TRBV18 and TRBJ2-7): NAGVMQNPRHLVRRRGQEARLRCSPMKGHSHVYWYRQLPEEGLKFMVYLQKENIIDESGMPKERFSAEFPKEGPSILRIQQVVRGDSAAYFCASSPGTGIYEQYFGPGTRLTVT.

This clone has only one observation. The V and J genes are TRBV18 and TRBJ2-4; 7 bases fit TRBD2. Germline V lookup: CDR1 KGHSH, CDR2 LQKENI. This CDR3 region has 16 residues. With V trimmed by 3 bases and J by 8 bases, 13 bases remained unmatched. This chain's CDR3 is CASSPRASWGRDIQYF. The CDR3 DNA reads TGTGCCAGCTCACCCAGGGCTAGCTGGGGGAGGGACATTCAGTACTTC.

This clone was observed a few times. The J gene is TRBJ2-7, the V gene TRBV6-7; TRBD1 agrees at 10 bases. TRBV6-7 is an ORF for which the function is uncertain. The length of the CDR3 is 16 residues. V shed 5 bases, J shed 5 bases, and the junction held 12 bases outside the gene matches. The chain's CDR3 is CASSHWGSGTGDEQYF. The CDR3 DNA sequence: TGTGCCAGCAGTCATTGGGGCTCCGGGACAGGGGACGAGCAGTACTTC.